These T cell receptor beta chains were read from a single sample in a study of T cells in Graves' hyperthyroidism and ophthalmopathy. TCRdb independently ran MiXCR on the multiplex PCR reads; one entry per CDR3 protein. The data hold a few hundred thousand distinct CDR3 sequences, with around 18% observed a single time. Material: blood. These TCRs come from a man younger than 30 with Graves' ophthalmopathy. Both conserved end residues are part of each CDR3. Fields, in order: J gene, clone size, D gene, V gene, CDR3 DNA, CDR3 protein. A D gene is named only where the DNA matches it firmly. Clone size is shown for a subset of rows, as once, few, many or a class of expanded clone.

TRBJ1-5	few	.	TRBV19	TGTGCCAGTAGTTACCCCGGCGCTAGCAATCAGCCCCAGCATTTT	CASSYPGASNQPQHF
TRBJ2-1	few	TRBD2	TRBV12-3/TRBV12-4	TGTGCCAGCAGACCCCTAGCGGGGGGGCTCTATAATGAGCAGTTCTTC	CASRPLAGGLYNEQFF
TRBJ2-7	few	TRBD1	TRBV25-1	TGTGCCAGCAGTAGACAGGGGGCGCGGGTCGAGCAGTACTTC	CASSRQGARVEQYF
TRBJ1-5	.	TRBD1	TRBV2	TGTGCCAGCAGCGCCCACCGGGACAGGGGGCAAGGGCAGCCCCAGCATTTT	CASSAHRDRGQGQPQHF
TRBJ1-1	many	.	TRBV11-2	TGTGCCAGCAGCTTAAATGAGGGGGGCGGCACTGAAGCTTTCTTT	CASSLNEGGGTEAFF
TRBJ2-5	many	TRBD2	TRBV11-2	TGTGCCAGCAGCTTGGGGGGAGCGGGGGGAGAAGAGACCCAGTACTTC	CASSLGGAGGEETQYF
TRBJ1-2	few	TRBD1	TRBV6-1	TGTGCCATTTCTCGGGCGACAGGGAGGGGTGGCTACACCTTC	CAISRATGRGGYTF
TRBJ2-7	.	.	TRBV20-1	TGCAGTGCTAGGGGGGACCATTACGAGCAGTACTTC	CSARGDHYEQYF
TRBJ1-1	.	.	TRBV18	TGTGCCAGCTCACCACCCCGAGTAGGGGACACTGAAGCTTTCTTT	CASSPPRVGDTEAFF
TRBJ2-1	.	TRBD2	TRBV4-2	TGTGCCAGCAGCCAAGATGTGGCTAGCGGGGGCAATGAGCAGTTCTTC	CASSQDVASGGNEQFF
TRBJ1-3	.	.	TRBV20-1	TGCAGTGTTCTTGGGGCCGGAAACACCATATATTTT	CSVLGAGNTIYF
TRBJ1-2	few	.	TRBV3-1	TGTGCCAGCAGCCAAGTAAGTAGCTATGGCTACACCTTC	CASSQVSSYGYTF
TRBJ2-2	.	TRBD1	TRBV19	TGTGCCAGTAGTATGGACAGGGTCGACACCGGGGAGCTGTTTTTT	CASSMDRVDTGELFF
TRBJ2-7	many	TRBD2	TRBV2	TGTGCCAGCAGTGGACCTAGCGGGGGCGTCAGCTCCTACGAGCAGTACTTC	CASSGPSGGVSSYEQYF
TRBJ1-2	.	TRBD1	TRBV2	TGTGCCAGCAGTTTCAAGGGACAGGGCCTTAACTATGGCTACACCTTC	CASSFKGQGLNYGYTF
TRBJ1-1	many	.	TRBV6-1	TGTGCCAGCAGTGAACTGAACACTGAAGCTTTCTTT	CASSELNTEAFF
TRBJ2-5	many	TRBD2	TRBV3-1	TGTGCCAGTCGTTTAGCGGGTGAAGAGACCCAGTACTTC	CASRLAGEETQYF
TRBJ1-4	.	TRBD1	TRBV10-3	TGTGCCATCAGTGAGACCATGACAGGGTGGGGTGAAAAACTGTTTTTT	CAISETMTGWGEKLFF
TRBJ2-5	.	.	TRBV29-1	TGCAGCGGACTCAGTCCTGGCGGGACCCAGTACTTC	CSGLSPGGTQYF
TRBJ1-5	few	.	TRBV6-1	TGTGCCAGCATTCGAGAAGCCCCCAGGGAATGGGAGCCCCAGCATTTT	CASIREAPREWEPQHF
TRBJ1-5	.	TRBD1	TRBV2	TGTGCCAGTTGTGAGGGGACAGGGGTCAATCAGCCCCAGCATTTT	CASCEGTGVNQPQHF
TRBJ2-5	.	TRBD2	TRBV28	TGTGCCAGCAGTTTAGCTGGTAGCGGGAGGCTGCAAGAGACCCAGTACTTC	CASSLAGSGRLQETQYF
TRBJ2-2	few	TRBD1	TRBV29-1	TGCAGCGTTGTCGGGACAGTGAACACCGGGGAGCTGTTTTTT	CSVVGTVNTGELFF
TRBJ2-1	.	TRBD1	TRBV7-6	TGTGCCAGCAGCTTAGAAGGGGGACAGGCCTACAGCTCCTACAATGAGCAGTTCTTC	CASSLEGGQAYSSYNEQFF
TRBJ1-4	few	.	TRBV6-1	TGTGCCAGCACCGAAGGGTATAGACAGCTGAATGAAAAACTGTTTTTT	CASTEGYRQLNEKLFF
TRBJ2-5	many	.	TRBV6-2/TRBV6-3	TGTGCCAGCAGCTCAAGAGGGTCCGGGCAAGAGACCCAGTACTTC	CASSSRGSGQETQYF
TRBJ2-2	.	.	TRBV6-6	TGTGCCAGCAGTTACGACAGTAACACCGGGGAGCTGTTTTTT	CASSYDSNTGELFF
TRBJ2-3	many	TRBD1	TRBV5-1	TGCGCCAGCAGCCGCGGACAGGCCGATACGCAGTATTTT	CASSRGQADTQYF
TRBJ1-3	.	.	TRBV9	TGTGCCAGCAGCGTAGTGGGCAGAGAGTACTCTGGAAACACCATATATTTT	CASSVVGREYSGNTIYF
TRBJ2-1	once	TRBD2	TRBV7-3	TGTGCCAGCAGCGAAACCGGGACTAGCGGGGGGGATTACAATGAGCAGTTCTTC	CASSETGTSGGDYNEQFF
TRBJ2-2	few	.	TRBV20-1	TGCAGTGCTAGTACGCCGGGAACCGGGGAGCTGTTTTTT	CSASTPGTGELFF
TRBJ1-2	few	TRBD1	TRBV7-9	TGTGCCAGCAGCTCCAACCCTCCCGGGACAGGGGTTCGGGGCTACACCTTC	CASSSNPPGTGVRGYTF
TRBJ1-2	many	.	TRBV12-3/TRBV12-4	TGTGCCAGCAGTTTTAGCATGAGGTATTATGGCTACACCTTC	CASSFSMRYYGYTF
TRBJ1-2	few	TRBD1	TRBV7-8	TGTGCCAGCAGCTTTCTAGGGGGCTCAGGGGATGGCTACACCTTC	CASSFLGGSGDGYTF
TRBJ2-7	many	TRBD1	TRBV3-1	TGTGCCAGCAGCCAAGCCCCAGGACAGGCCAGCTCCTACGAGCAGTACTTC	CASSQAPGQASSYEQYF
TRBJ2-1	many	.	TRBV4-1	TGCGCCAGCAGCCAAGTAGTGGGGGGCTTCAACAATGAGCAGTTCTTC	CASSQVVGGFNNEQFF
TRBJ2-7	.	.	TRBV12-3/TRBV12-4	TGTGCCAGCAGTGGGGACACGGGGAGGAGCTCCTACGAGCAGTACTTC	CASSGDTGRSSYEQYF